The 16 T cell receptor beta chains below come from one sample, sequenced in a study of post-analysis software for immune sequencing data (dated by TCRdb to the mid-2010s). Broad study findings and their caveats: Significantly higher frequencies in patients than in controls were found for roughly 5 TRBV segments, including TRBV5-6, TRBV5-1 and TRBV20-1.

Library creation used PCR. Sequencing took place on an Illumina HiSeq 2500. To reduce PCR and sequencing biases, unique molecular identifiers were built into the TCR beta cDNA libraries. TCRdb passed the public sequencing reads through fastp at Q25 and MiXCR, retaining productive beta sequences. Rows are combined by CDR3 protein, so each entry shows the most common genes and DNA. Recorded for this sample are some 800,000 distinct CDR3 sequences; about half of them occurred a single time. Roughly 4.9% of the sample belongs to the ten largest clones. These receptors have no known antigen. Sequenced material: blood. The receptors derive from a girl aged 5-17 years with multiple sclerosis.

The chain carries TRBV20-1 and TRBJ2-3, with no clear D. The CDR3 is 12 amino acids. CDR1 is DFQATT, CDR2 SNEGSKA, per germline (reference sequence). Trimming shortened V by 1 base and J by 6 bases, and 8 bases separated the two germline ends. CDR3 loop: CSARAGRDTQYF. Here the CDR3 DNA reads TGCAGTGCTAGAGCTGGGCGGGATACGCAGTATTTT.

CDR3 sequence reads: CASTGTSGDNEQFF. CDR3 nucleotides: TGCGCCAGCACTGGGACTAGCGGTGACAATGAGCAGTTCTTC. The chain uses TRBV5-1 and TRBJ2-1; 11 bases map to TRBD2. The CDR3 is made up of 14 amino acids. Trimming cost V 6 bases and J 5 bases; bases outside gene matches: 4. From germline, CDR1 is SGHRS and CDR2 YFSETQ.

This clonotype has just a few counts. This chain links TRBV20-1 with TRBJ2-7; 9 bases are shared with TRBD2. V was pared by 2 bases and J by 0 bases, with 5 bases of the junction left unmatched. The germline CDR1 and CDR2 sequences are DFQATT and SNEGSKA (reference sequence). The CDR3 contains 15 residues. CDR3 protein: CSARTGLANSYEQYF. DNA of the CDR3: TGCAGTGCTAGAACTGGACTAGCGAACTCCTACGAGCAGTACTTC.

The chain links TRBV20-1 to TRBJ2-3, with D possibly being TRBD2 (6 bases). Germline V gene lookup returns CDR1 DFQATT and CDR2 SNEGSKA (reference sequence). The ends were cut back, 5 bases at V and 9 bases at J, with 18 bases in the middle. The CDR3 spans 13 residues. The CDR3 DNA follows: TGCAGTGCTCAAACCGACCTAGCGCGGACGCAGTATTTT. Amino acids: CSAQTDLARTQYF.

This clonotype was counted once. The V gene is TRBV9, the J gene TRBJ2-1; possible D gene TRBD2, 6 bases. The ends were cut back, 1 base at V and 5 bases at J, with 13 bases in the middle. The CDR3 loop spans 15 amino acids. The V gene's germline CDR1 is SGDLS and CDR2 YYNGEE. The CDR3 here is CASSVPAGWNNEQFF. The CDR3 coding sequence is TGTGCCAGCAGCGTACCGGCGGGATGGAACAATGAGCAGTTCTTC.

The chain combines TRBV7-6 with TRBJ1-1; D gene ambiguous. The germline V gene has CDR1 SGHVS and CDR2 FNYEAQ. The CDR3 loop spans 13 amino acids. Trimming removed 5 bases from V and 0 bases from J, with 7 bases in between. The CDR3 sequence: CASSTGMNTEAFF. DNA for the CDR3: TGTGCCAGCAGCACTGGAATGAACACTGAAGCTTTCTTT. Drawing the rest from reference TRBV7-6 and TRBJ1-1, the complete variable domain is GAGVSQSPRYKVTKRGQDVALRCDPISGHVSLYWYRQALGQGPEFLTYFNYEAQQDKSGLPNDRFSAERPEGSISTLTIQRTEQRDSAMYRCASSTGMNTEAFFGQGTRLTVV.

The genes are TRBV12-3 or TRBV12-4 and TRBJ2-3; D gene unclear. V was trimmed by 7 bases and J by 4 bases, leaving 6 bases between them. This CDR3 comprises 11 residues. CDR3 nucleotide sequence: TGTGCCAGCACGCCCGCAGATACGCAGTATTTT. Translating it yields CASTPADTQYF.

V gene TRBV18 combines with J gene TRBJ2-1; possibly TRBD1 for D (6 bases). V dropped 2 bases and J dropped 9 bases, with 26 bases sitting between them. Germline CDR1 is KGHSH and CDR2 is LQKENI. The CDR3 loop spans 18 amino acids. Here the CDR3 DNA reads TGTGCCAGCTCACCAGATGGGCGTAGAGTTCAGGGGCTCAGTGAGCAGTTCTTC. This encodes CASSPDGRRVQGLSEQFF.

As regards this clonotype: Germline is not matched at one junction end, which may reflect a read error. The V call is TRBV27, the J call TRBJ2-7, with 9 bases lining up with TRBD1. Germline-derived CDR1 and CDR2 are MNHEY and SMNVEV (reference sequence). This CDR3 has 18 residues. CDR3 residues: CVSSLYGRTGDNSYEQYF. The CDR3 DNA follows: TGTGTCAGCAGTTTATATGGTCGGACAGGGGACAATTCCTACGAGCAGTACTTC.

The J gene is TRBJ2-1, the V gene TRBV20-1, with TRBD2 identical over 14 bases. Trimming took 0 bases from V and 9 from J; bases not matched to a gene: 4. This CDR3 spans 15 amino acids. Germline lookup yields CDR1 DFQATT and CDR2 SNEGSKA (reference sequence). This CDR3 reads CSARDQTSGRVEQFF. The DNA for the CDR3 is TGCAGTGCTAGAGACCAGACTAGCGGGAGGGTTGAGCAGTTCTTC.

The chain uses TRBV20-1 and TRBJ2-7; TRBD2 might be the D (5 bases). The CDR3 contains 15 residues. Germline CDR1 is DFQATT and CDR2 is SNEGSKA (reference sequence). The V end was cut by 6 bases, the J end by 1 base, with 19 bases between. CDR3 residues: CSAHIFGSPSYEQYF. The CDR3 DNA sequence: TGCAGTGCCCACATTTTTGGGAGTCCATCCTACGAGCAGTACTTC.

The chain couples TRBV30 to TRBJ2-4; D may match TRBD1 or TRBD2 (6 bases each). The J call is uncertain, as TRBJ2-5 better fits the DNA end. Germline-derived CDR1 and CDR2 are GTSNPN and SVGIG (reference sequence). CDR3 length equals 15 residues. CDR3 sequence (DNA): TGTGCCTGGAGTGTAGAGGGGGGTAGGCAAGAGACCCAGTACTTC. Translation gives CAWSVEGGRQETQYF.

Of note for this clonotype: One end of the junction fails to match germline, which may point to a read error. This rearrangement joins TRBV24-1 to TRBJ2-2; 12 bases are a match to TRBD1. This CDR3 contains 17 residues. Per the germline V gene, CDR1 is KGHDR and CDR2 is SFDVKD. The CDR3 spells CATSDTGQGANTGERFF. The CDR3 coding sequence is TGTGCCACCAGTGACACGGGACAGGGGGCGAACACCGGGGAGCGGTTTTTT.

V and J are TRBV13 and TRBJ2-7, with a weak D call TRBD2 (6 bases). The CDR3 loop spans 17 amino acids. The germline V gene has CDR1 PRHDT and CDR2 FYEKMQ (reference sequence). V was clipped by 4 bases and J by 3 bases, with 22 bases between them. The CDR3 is CASSSTPLAPPDYEQYF. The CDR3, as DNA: TGTGCCAGCAGCTCAACGCCTCTAGCGCCTCCGGACTACGAGCAGTACTTC.

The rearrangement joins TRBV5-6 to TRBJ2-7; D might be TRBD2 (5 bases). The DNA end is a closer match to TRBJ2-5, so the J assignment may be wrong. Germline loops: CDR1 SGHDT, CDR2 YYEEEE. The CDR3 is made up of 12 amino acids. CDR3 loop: CASSLIRGTQYF. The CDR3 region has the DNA TGTGCCAGCAGCTTAATACGGGGGACCCAGTACTTC.

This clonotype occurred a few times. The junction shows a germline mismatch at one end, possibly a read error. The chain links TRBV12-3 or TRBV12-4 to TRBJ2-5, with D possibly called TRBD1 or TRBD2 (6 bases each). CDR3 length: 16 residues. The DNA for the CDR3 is TGTGCCAGCAGTCTAGCGCGGACAGCCTACCAAGAGACCCAGTACTTC. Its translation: CASSLARTAYQETQYF.